This T cell receptor beta chain came from a study of CD8+ T cells in alopecia areata. Study-level findings and limits: It was lesional scalp, especially alopecia totalis/universalis, that showed higher clonality than normal scalp. A great number of expanded lesional clones endured in scalp and blood during tofacitinib.

Treatment indicated: oral pan-JAK inhibitor, 5-10 mg twice daily. Lesional scalp punch biopsies and peripheral blood came from alopecia areata patients. Investigators isolated RNA and reverse transcribed it into cDNA to act as the sequencing template. Libraries were prepared by immunoSEQ multiplex PCR; TCRdb keeps only in-frame clonotypes and omits some of them. The sample records about 190,000 clones, 50% to 60% being singletons. Germline V gene data show CDR1 as ENHRY and CDR2 as SYGVKD. The CDR3 is made up of 14 amino acids. V was cut by 8 bases and J by 2 bases, with 13 bases left in between. On this clone: Its antigen remains unknown.

The sequence was obtained from a human donor with alopecia areata. The chain employs TRBV10-3 and TRBJ2-1; D is tentatively TRBD1 or TRBD2 (6 bases each). The sequenced sample was CD4+ T cells sorted from blood, obtained at week 4, from a patient treated with tofacitinib. The CDR3 spells CAILLEGAYNEQFF. As DNA, the CDR3 is TGTGCCATCCTTCTGGAGGGGGCCTACAATGAGCAGTTCTTC.